The 5 T cell receptor beta chains below were found in one sample sequenced in a study of OX40 agonist ivuxolimab in advanced cancers. Only in-frame clones appear in the TCRdb table, and some are missing; sequencing was by immunoSEQ multiplex PCR. The sample shows 55,000 to 65,000 clones, 84% of them seen only once. This specimen consisted of CD4+ or CD8+ T cells sorted from blood, obtained in a trial of the OX40 agonist ivuxolimab. These receptors came from an adult with an advanced solid tumor such as melanoma, head and neck, liver or kidney cancer.

The chain is built from TRBV5-4 and TRBJ1-5; D not resolved. V was pared by 1 base and J by 4 bases, with 12 bases between. This CDR3 is 15 amino acids long. Germline V gene lookup returns CDR1 SGHNT and CDR2 YYREEE (reference sequence). This CDR3 reads CASSLFRRSNQPQHF. The CDR3 DNA reads as TGTGCCAGCAGCTTGTTTAGACGTTCGAATCAGCCCCAGCATTTT. The entire variable domain, with the rest obtained from reference TRBV5-4 and TRBJ1-5, is as follows: ETGVTQSPTHLIKTRGQQVTLRCSSQSGHNTVSWYQQALGQGPQFIFQYYREEENGRGNFPPRFSGLQFPNYSSELNVNALELDDSALYLCASSLFRRSNQPQHFGDGTRLSIL.

A remark on this clone: One end of the junction varies from germline; a read error may be responsible. The V and J genes are TRBV27 and TRBJ1-1; possibly TRBD1 for D (5 bases). The germline V gene has CDR1 MNHEY and CDR2 SMNVEV (reference sequence). CDR3 length: 9 amino acids. The CDR3: CGGNTEAFF. The CDR3 DNA reads as TGCGGGGGGAACACTGAAGCTTTCTTT.

The chain uses TRBV19 and TRBJ1-1; a weak D match, TRBD1 (6 bases). Trimming removed 8 bases at V and 4 bases at J, with 14 bases between. CDR1 is LNHDA and CDR2 is SQIVND in the germline V gene (reference sequence). There are 13 residues in the CDR3. DNA for the CDR3: TGTGCCAGTTGGGACAATACTTTCACTGAAGCTTTCTTT. This gives the protein CASWDNTFTEAFF.

V is TRBV5-1 and J is TRBJ2-2; 7 bases line up with TRBD1. Germline V gene lookup returns CDR1 SGHRS and CDR2 YFSETQ. This CDR3 contains 16 residues. Trimming at V came to 7 bases and at J to 6 bases, leaving 15 bases not matched to a gene. The DNA of the CDR3 is TGCGCCAGCCGGTCGTTGGGACAGCCCCAATCCGGGGAGCTGTTTTTT. It specifies CASRSLGQPQSGELFF.

This sequence joins TRBV18 and TRBJ2-1, with D unclear. Germline V lookup: CDR1 KGHSH, CDR2 LQKENI. The ends were cut back, 2 bases at V and 9 bases at J, with 8 bases in the middle. The CDR3 extends over 12 amino acids. The CDR3 nucleotides are TGTGCCAGCTCACCATCATCCTCTGAGCAGTTCTTC. Protein: CASSPSSSEQFF.